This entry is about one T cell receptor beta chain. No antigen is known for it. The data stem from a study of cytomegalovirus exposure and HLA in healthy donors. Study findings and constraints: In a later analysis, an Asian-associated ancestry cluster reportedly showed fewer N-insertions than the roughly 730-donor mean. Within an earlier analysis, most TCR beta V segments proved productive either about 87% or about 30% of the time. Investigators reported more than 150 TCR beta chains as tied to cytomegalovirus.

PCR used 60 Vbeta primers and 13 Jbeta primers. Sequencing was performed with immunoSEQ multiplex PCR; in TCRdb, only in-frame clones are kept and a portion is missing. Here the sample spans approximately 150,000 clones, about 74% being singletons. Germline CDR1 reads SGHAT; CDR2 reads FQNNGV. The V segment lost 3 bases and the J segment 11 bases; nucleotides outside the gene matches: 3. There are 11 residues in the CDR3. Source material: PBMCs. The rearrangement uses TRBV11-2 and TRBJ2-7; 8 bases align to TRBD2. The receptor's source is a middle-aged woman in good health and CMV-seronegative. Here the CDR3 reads CASSFREGKYF. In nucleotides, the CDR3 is TGTGCCAGCAGCTTTCGGGAGGGCAAGTACTTC.